One TCR beta chain is described in this entry. Antigen specificity is unknown. It was with 60 Vbeta and 13 Jbeta primers that the PCR ran. The method was immunoSEQ multiplex PCR; TCRdb's version includes in-frame clones alone and lacks a portion of them. The sample carries some 140,000 clones, around 9% recorded once. The sample is drawn from a study of cytomegalovirus exposure and HLA in healthy donors. Study-level points and caveats: Some TCR beta chains (roughly 150 of them) were listed as cytomegalovirus-associated. In terms of immune exposure information, only CMV serostatus was available. Accurate predictions that matched the HLA-A and HLA-B alleles of most subjects were reportedly made from TCR beta sequences.

From germline, CDR1 is MNHEY and CDR2 SVGAGI. V shed 8 bases and J shed 4 bases, with 17 bases lying between them. The CDR3 length is 15 residues. This clonotype was obtained from a woman aged 40 to 50 in good health and CMV-seropositive. This rearrangement joins TRBV6-5 to TRBJ2-2, with D perhaps matching TRBD2 (6 bases). The sample taken for sequencing was PBMCs. The CDR3 reads CASGGRRGATGELFF. For the CDR3, the DNA is TGTGCCAGCGGAGGACGGCGGGGAGCCACCGGGGAGCTGTTTTTT.